These 18 T cell receptor beta chains originate from one sample sequenced in a study of regulatory T cells in long-lasting Graves disease. The sample's time point: newly diagnosed GD, antithyroid drugs for less than 3 months. The TCR library was made from RNA extracted from PBMCs. HTBI primers from iRepertoire and Arm-PCR of CDR3 regions yielded the TCR beta libraries. TCRdb itself ran the multiplex PCR reads through MiXCR, one entry per CDR3 protein. The profile shows around 400,000 distinct CDR3 sequences, roughly a sixth of them singletons. The specimen comprised peripheral blood mononuclear cells (PBMCs), sampled at new diagnosis, from a patient treated with antithyroid drugs. Source of these receptors: a female donor with Graves disease.

The table lists this clonotype with many counts. The chain employs TRBV28 and TRBJ2-1; perhaps TRBD2 as D (6 bases). The ends were cut back, 10 bases at V and 2 bases at J, with 21 bases in the middle. This CDR3 is 16 amino acids long. Germline V gives CDR1 MDHEN, CDR2 SYDVKM. The CDR3 DNA reads as TGTGCCACCACACCGGTTGGGGACTCAGCCTACAATGAGCAGTTCTTC. Translation gives CATTPVGDSAYNEQFF.

This chain joins TRBV20-1 and TRBJ2-2; 14 nucleotides agree with TRBD2. The CDR3 extends over 16 amino acids. CDR1 is DFQATT and CDR2 is SNEGSKA in the germline V gene (reference sequence). V lost 5 bases, J lost 1 base, and 3 bases stayed unmatched. CDR3 sequence reads: CSARGLAGGNTGELFF. The CDR3 coding sequence is TGCAGTGCTCGCGGACTAGCGGGAGGGAACACCGGGGAGCTGTTTTTT.

The rearrangement joins TRBV7-2 to TRBJ2-5; 13 bases are shared with TRBD2. This CDR3 has 16 residues. The germline CDR1 and CDR2 sequences are SGHTA and FQGNSA. V lost 5 bases to trimming and J lost 2 bases; unmatched junction nucleotides: 5. CDR3 DNA sequence: TGTGCCAGCAGCAGACTAGCGGGGGGCCCTCAAGAGACCCAGTACTTC. Translating it yields CASSRLAGGPQETQYF.

This clonotype has ten or more counts. The rearrangement links TRBV6-1 to TRBJ2-1; 8 bases are a match to TRBD1. The CDR3 length is 16 residues. CDR1 and CDR2 from the germline V gene are MNHNS and SASEGT. Germline trimming cut 0 bases from V and 7 bases from J; bases unmatched to any gene: 8. The chain's CDR3 is CASSEADRGWGNEQFF. The CDR3 DNA sequence: TGTGCCAGCAGTGAAGCTGACAGGGGTTGGGGAAATGAGCAGTTCTTC.

This clonotype came up many times. The rearrangement joins TRBV13 to TRBJ1-2; D is possibly TRBD1 (5 bases). V shed 0 bases and J shed 2 bases, with 19 bases lying between them. The CDR3 runs to 18 residues. Germline V gives CDR1 PRHDT, CDR2 FYEKMQ (reference sequence). As DNA, the CDR3 is TGTGCCAGCAGCTTAGGCCGGGCAGGACCCGGGGGGAACTATGGCTACACCTTC. This translates into CASSLGRAGPGGNYGYTF.

In its sample, this clonotype was seen many times. The chain carries TRBV6-2 or TRBV6-3 and TRBJ1-1; 8 bases are shared with TRBD1. The germline V gene encodes CDR1 MNHEY and CDR2 SVGEGT. The CDR3 covers 14 residues. After removal of 10 bases from V and 4 bases from J, the junction contained 11 bases not matched to a gene. CDR3: CATRQGTVGTEAFF. The CDR3, as DNA: TGTGCCACCCGACAGGGGACGGTAGGCACTGAAGCTTTCTTT.

Comments on this clonotype: It may be a read error: a sequence one base away is much more abundant. The gene calls are TRBV12-3 or TRBV12-4 and TRBJ2-1, with TRBD1 matching 7 bases. With 6 bases clipped from V and 8 bases from J, the junction kept 10 bases outside the gene matches. This CDR3 comprises 14 residues. The CDR3 loop is CASRPFDRVDEQFF. For the CDR3, the DNA is TGTGCCAGCAGACCCTTTGACAGGGTCGATGAGCAGTTCTTC.

The chain carries TRBV20-1 and TRBJ2-1; maybe TRBD1 (6 bases). Germline V CDR1 and CDR2: DFQATT, SNEGSKA (reference sequence). This CDR3 has 15 residues. Trimming took off 3 bases at V and 8 bases at J, with 20 bases between the two ends. The CDR3 DNA reads as TGCAGTGCTAGTTTAAACGTGCATGGGGGCCATGAGCAGTTCTTC. Protein: CSASLNVHGGHEQFF.

This clonotype was seen many times. Its ends do not fully match the called genes, so a read error is possible. The V gene is TRBV5-1, the J gene TRBJ2-1, with D possibly TRBD2 on 5 matching bases. The CDR3 is 11 amino acids. Germline V lookup: CDR1 SGHRS, CDR2 YFSETQ. The CDR3 protein is CASSFEGTWLF. In DNA form, the CDR3 reads TGCGCCAGCAGCTTTGAGGGAACGTGGCTCTTC.

This clonotype was seen at least ten times. V gene TRBV12-3 or TRBV12-4 combines with J gene TRBJ1-1, with D tentatively TRBD1 (5 bases). The CDR3 covers 14 residues. Trimming removed 5 bases from V and 6 bases from J, with 16 bases in between. In DNA form, the CDR3 reads TGTGCCAGCAGTGTACAGGATTGGTTTGCTGAAGCTTTCTTT. It encodes CASSVQDWFAEAFF.

This clonotype was detected only a few times. The chain recombines TRBV4-1 with TRBJ2-7, with D perhaps TRBD2 (6 bases). V was cut by 1 base and J by 3 bases, with 13 bases left in between. CDR1 and CDR2 (germline): MGHRA, YSYEKL. CDR3 length: 15 amino acids. Here the CDR3 reads CASSQVAGTNYEQYF. In DNA form, the CDR3 reads TGCGCCAGCAGCCAAGTCGCGGGGACCAACTACGAGCAGTACTTC.

The chain uses TRBV7-8 and TRBJ1-3; D is uncertain. The CDR3 loop spans 14 amino acids. Trimming took off 1 base at V and 2 bases at J, with 6 bases between the two ends. The germline V gene has CDR1 SGHVS and CDR2 FQNEAQ. The CDR3 DNA sequence: TGTGCCAGCAGCTTAGTCAGAACTGGAAACACCATATATTTT. Its translation: CASSLVRTGNTIYF.

This clonotype was recorded many times. V gene TRBV24-1 combines with J gene TRBJ2-6; 8 bases fit TRBD1. The CDR3 is made up of 17 amino acids. Trimming at V came to 9 bases and at J to 0 bases, leaving 9 bases not matched to a gene. CDR1 KGHDR and CDR2 SFDVKD come from the germline V gene. The chain's CDR3 is CATGPSGQGSGANVLTF. In DNA, the CDR3 is TGTGCCACCGGGCCGTCTGGACAGGGCTCTGGGGCCAACGTCCTGACTTTC.

This clonotype was recorded many times. V is TRBV6-1 and J is TRBJ1-1; perhaps TRBD1 as D (6 bases). The V end lost 3 bases, the J end lost 0 bases, and 11 bases lay between the germline ends. CDR3 size: 15 residues. Germline assignment: CDR1 MNHNS and CDR2 SASEGT. CDR3 loop: CASSDRGAMNTEAFF. CDR3 bases: TGTGCCAGCAGTGACAGGGGAGCCATGAACACTGAAGCTTTCTTT.

This clonotype has more than one count but fewer than ten. The chain has TRBV5-5 and TRBJ1-5; the match to TRBD1 covers 7 bases. This CDR3 region has 15 residues. J gave up 5 bases and V 4 bases, and 9 bases lay outside the gene matches. Germline V CDR1 and CDR2: SGHKS, YYEKEE (reference sequence). The CDR3 sequence: CASSGGQRRDQPQHF. The CDR3 nucleotides are TGTGCCAGCAGCGGGGGACAGCGGCGGGATCAGCCCCAGCATTTT.

V usage is TRBV3-1 and J usage is TRBJ1-1, with D perhaps matching TRBD1 (5 bases). V lost 4 bases and J 6 bases, leaving 6 bases between the germline ends. The CDR3 spans 11 residues. The germline V gene encodes CDR1 LGHDT and CDR2 YNNKEL (reference sequence). The CDR3 spells CASSLRAEAFF. The DNA for the CDR3 is TGTGCCAGCAGCCTCAGGGCTGAAGCTTTCTTT.

Worth noting for this clonotype: A far larger clone is just one base off, so this is likely a read error. The chain couples TRBV7-2 to TRBJ2-7; D not certain. CDR3 length: 15 amino acids. Trimming stripped 8 bases from V and 0 bases from J, with 17 bases between. Germline V gene lookup returns CDR1 SGHTA and CDR2 FQGNSA. The CDR3 region is CASGPDLQSSYEQYF. The CDR3, as DNA: TGTGCCAGCGGGCCAGACTTGCAAAGCTCCTACGAGCAGTACTTC.

The chain links TRBV27 to TRBJ1-3; D gene ambiguous. Trimming shortened V by 8 bases and J by 4 bases, and 12 bases separated the two germline ends. This CDR3 has 13 amino acids. Germline CDR1 MNHEY, CDR2 SMNVEV (reference sequence). CDR3 residues: CASGGSRGNTIYF. The CDR3 DNA reads as TGTGCCAGCGGCGGTTCTCGGGGAAACACCATATATTTT.